The rows below give T cell receptor beta chains drawn from one sample of a study of blood T cell repertoires in COVID-19. Assay used: immunoSEQ multiplex PCR; TCRdb lists only in-frame clones, some missing. The sample records roughly 140,000 clones, about four fifths being singletons. Input material: PBMCs or T cells enriched from blood (not recorded which). The receptors come from a woman aged 18-29 years who had been exposed to COVID-19. Each CDR3 is given with its conserved first and last residue. A D gene is named only where the DNA matches it firmly. Some rows have no size entry. The others give once, few or many, or a class for an expanded clone.

>TRBV7-9|TRBD2|NA|TRBJ2-7
TGTGCCAGCAGCTTAGAGGGAGGGCACGCGGGGGAGCAGTACTTC
CASSLEGGHAGEQYF
>TRBV3-1/TRBV3-2|NA|NA|TRBJ1-1
TGTGCCAGCAGCCAAGGCGGGGGGGAGGCTTTCTTT
CASSQGGGEAFF
>TRBV6-4|TRBD2|once|TRBJ2-1
TGTGCCAGCAGTGACGGGGAGGGAGATCCCTACAATGAGCAGTTCTTC
CASSDGEGDPYNEQFF
>TRBV5-1|TRBD2|NA|TRBJ2-1
TGCGCCAGCAGCTTGGCCGGGCTAGCGGGAGATGGATCCTACAATGAGCAGTTCTTC
CASSLAGLAGDGSYNEQFF
>TRBV5-4|NA|once|TRBJ1-1
TGTGCCAGCAGCTTTCCGGGGGGGGAGGTGGCTTTCTTT
CASSFPGGEVAFF
>TRBV7-9|NA|once|TRBJ2-2
TGTGCCAGCAGCTTGGGCGAGGGAACCGGGGAGCTGTTTTTT
CASSLGEGTGELFF
>TRBV19|TRBD1|NA|TRBJ1-5
TGTGCCAGTAGGGGTGACAGGGGGAATCAGCCCCAGCATTTT
CASRGDRGNQPQHF
>TRBV3-1/TRBV3-2|NA|NA|TRBJ2-4
TGTGCCAGCAGCCAACCCCTCCGGGAGAACATTCAGTACTTC
CASSQPLRENIQYF
>TRBV19|NA|NA|TRBJ1-5
TGTGCCAGTACTCCCGGAACAAGGCCAGGGCCCCAGCATTTT
CASTPGTRPGPQHF
>TRBV5-8|TRBD1|NA|TRBJ2-2
TGTGCCAGCAGCCCAGCAGGACAGGGGAGCGGGGAGCTGTTTTTT
CASSPAGQGSGELFF
>TRBV3-1/TRBV3-2|NA|NA|TRBJ1-3
TGTGCCAGCAGCCAAGCTTCCTCAGGGCGAAACACCATATATTTT
CASSQASSGRNTIYF
>TRBV9|TRBD1|NA|TRBJ1-2
TGTGCCAGCAGCGCTAGACAGGGGACGAACTATGGCTACACCTTC
CASSARQGTNYGYTF
>TRBV4-3|TRBD1|NA|TRBJ2-3
TGCGCCAGCTGCAAATTAGGACAGGAAGATACGCAGTATTTT
CASCKLGQEDTQYF
>TRBV29-1|NA|once|TRBJ2-1
TGCAGCGTGCGCAGGGGAGATGAGCAGTTCTTC
CSVRRGDEQFF
>TRBV7-9|NA|NA|TRBJ1-1
TGTGCCAGCAGCTTAGGAAGGGGTAGCACTGAAGCTTTCTTT
CASSLGRGSTEAFF
>TRBV25-1|NA|NA|TRBJ2-1
TGTGCCAGCAGTGAAAATCACGAGTACAATGAGCAGTTCTTC
CASSENHEYNEQFF
>TRBV7-3|TRBD1|NA|TRBJ2-2
TGTGCCAGCAGCTCAAGACAGGGGCACACCGGGGAGCTGTTTTTT
CASSSRQGHTGELFF
>TRBV30|TRBD1|NA|TRBJ1-1
TGTGCCTGGAGTTCTACCGGGACAGGGGGCACTGAAGCTTTCTTT
CAWSSTGTGGTEAFF
>TRBV20-1|NA|NA|TRBJ1-2
TGCAGTGCCGACTATGGCTACACCTTC
CSADYGYTF
>TRBV21-1|NA|few|TRBJ2-1
TGTGCCAGCAGCAAAGCTGGCGGGAGGGCTTACAATGAGCAGTTCTTC
CASSKAGGRAYNEQFF
>TRBV24-1|TRBD1|few|TRBJ1-5
TGTGCCACCAGTAGACAGGGCGGCAATCAGCCCCAGCATTTT
CATSRQGGNQPQHF
>TRBV7-6|TRBD2|NA|TRBJ2-1
TGTGCCAGCAGCGCAGGGACTGGACTAGCGGTCTCCTACAATGAGCAGTTCTTC
CASSAGTGLAVSYNEQFF
>TRBV30|NA|once|TRBJ1-5
TGTGCCTGGAGTGCAGATAGCAATCAGCCCCAGCATTTT
CAWSADSNQPQHF
>TRBV18|TRBD1|NA|TRBJ2-3
TGTGCCAGCTCTGCAGGGGGACAGGGGAAAAATACGCAGTATTTT
CASSAGGQGKNTQYF
>TRBV7-2|TRBD2|NA|TRBJ2-7
TGTGCCAGCAAGGTGGGGGTGGCGGGAGCTTACGAGCAGTACTTC
CASKVGVAGAYEQYF
>TRBV19|TRBD2|NA|TRBJ2-3
TGTGCCAGTAGTACCCGTTCAAGCGGGAGGGTATCGGATACGCAGTATTTT
CASSTRSSGRVSDTQYF
>TRBV2|NA|NA|TRBJ1-5
TGTGCCAGCAGTGACAGGGTGAGCAATCAGCCCCAGCATTTT
CASSDRVSNQPQHF
>TRBV15|NA|NA|TRBJ2-7
TGTGCCACCTCCTCTTCCGGCGGGATCACCTACGAGCAGTACTTC
CATSSSGGITYEQYF
>TRBV4-1|NA|NA|TRBJ1-1
TGCGCCAGCAGCCAAGTGGGCAGGGTGGGCGCTGAAGCTTTCTTT
CASSQVGRVGAEAFF
>TRBV27|TRBD1|NA|TRBJ2-7
TGTGCCAGCAGACCGGGGACAGACTTAAAGCAGTACTTC
CASRPGTDLKQYF
>TRBV27|TRBD2|NA|TRBJ2-1
TGTGCCAGCAGTTCTGCTAGCGGGCTTGAGCAGTTCTTC
CASSSASGLEQFF
>TRBV27|TRBD1|few|TRBJ1-5
TGTGCCAGCAAACGGGACAGGGGGCGGAATCAGCCCCAGCATTTT
CASKRDRGRNQPQHF
>TRBV3-1/TRBV3-2|NA|NA|TRBJ2-5
TGTGCCAGCAGCCCAGGGGACGGATATACTCCCTTCTGGACGGAGACCCAGTACTTC
CASSPGDGYTPFWTETQYF
>TRBV3-1/TRBV3-2|TRBD1|NA|TRBJ2-4
TGTGCCAGCAGCCCCACAGGGGCCCTAGCCAAAAACATTCAGTACTTC
CASSPTGALAKNIQYF
>TRBV6-6|NA|NA|TRBJ1-5
TGTGCCAGCAGTTTGAGCCGTCATCAGCCCCAGCATTTT
CASSLSRHQPQHF
>TRBV5-1|TRBD1|NA|TRBJ2-3
TGCGCCAGCAGCACCGGACAGGGCCGAGGGCCGGATTTT
CASSTGQGRGPDF
>TRBV19|NA|NA|TRBJ1-2
TGTGCCAGCCGTGAACAGGAGCTAAACTATGGCTACACCTTC
CASREQELNYGYTF
>TRBV28|TRBD1|NA|TRBJ1-2
TGTGCCAGCAGCCCGGGACAGGGAGATGGCTACACCTTC
CASSPGQGDGYTF
>TRBV29-1|NA|NA|TRBJ2-2
TGCAGCGTCCCGGGACTCGTAGGGGAGCTGTTTTTT
CSVPGLVGELFF
>TRBV7-8|NA|NA|TRBJ1-1
TGTGCCAGCACCGTCTGGGGAGCGAACACTGAAGCTTTCTTT
CASTVWGANTEAFF
>TRBV9|NA|few|TRBJ1-4
TGTGCCAGCAGCGTACGGACAGCAACTAATGAAAAACTGTTTTTT
CASSVRTATNEKLFF
>TRBV29-1|TRBD1|NA|TRBJ1-1
TGCAGCGCAGAGAGAACGGGACAGTTGAACACTGAAGCTTTCTTT
CSAERTGQLNTEAFF
>TRBV7-9|TRBD2|NA|TRBJ2-1
TGTGCCAGCAGCTTTCGGGGACTAGCGGGAGCCAATGAGCAGTTCTTC
CASSFRGLAGANEQFF
>TRBV28|TRBD1|NA|TRBJ2-7
TGTGCCAGCAGCTCTCCGGGACAGGGAAAGGGCGAGCAGTACTTC
CASSSPGQGKGEQYF
>TRBV18|NA|NA|TRBJ2-3
TGTGCCAGCTCACCACCTGGCGGCGATGGGCAGTATTTT
CASSPPGGDGQYF
>TRBV7-2|TRBD1|NA|TRBJ2-3
TGTGCCAGCAGCTTAGTTGCGTACGGGACAGGGGACACAGATACGCAGTATTTT
CASSLVAYGTGDTDTQYF